Each of the 30 T cell receptor beta chains below was sequenced from the same sample in a study of blood T cells in healthy people across ages. A second PCR, run for roughly 7 to 12 cycles, used a sample-barcoded 5' primer plus a J-beta primer mix. Using its own MiXCR run on the 5' RACE reads, TCRdb lists one record per CDR3 protein. The sample carries about 930,000 distinct CDR3 sequences, roughly 28% recorded once. The same data also went into a second study, on T cells of mothers and their children.

Sequencing was done on a sample of blood. The receptor source for this set is a woman aged 40 to 55 in good health.

Many counts were recorded for this clonotype. The CDR3 sequence is CASSLGFLSYNEQFF. For the CDR3, the DNA is TGCGCCAGCAGCTTAGGCTTTTTATCCTACAATGAGCAGTTCTTC. V gene TRBV5-1 combines with J gene TRBJ2-1; D is unresolved. V was pared by 2 bases and J by 1 base, with 10 bases between. The CDR3 contains 15 residues. Germline values: CDR1 SGHRS, CDR2 YFSETQ.

The J gene is TRBJ1-1, the V gene TRBV7-2; 7 bases line up with TRBD1. V was pared by 7 bases and J by 0 bases, with 8 bases of the junction left unmatched. CDR1 is SGHTA, CDR2 FQGNSA, per germline. This CDR3 has 15 residues. This CDR3 reads CASNKRTGLNTEAFF. DNA for the CDR3: TGTGCCAGCAATAAACGGACAGGCCTGAACACTGAAGCTTTCTTT.

This clonotype was observed a few times. The V call is TRBV6-2 or TRBV6-3, the J call TRBJ2-3, with D perhaps TRBD1 (5 bases). The CDR3 totals 14 residues. Trimming removed 0 bases from V and 6 bases from J, with 10 bases in between. Germline V CDR1 and CDR2: MNHEY, SVGEGT. The DNA of the CDR3 is TGTGCCAGCAGTTACTCCGTCAGGGTGGATACGCAGTATTTT. It specifies CASSYSVRVDTQYF.

The chain uses TRBV7-9 and TRBJ2-5; 9 positions match TRBD2. Germline V gene sequence: CDR1 SEHNR, CDR2 FQNEAQ (reference sequence). V shed 4 bases and J 5 bases; nucleotides not matched to a gene: 8. This CDR3 region has 15 residues. This chain's CDR3 is CASSSGLAERETQYF. The CDR3 nucleotides are TGTGCCAGCAGCTCGGGACTAGCCGAGAGGGAGACCCAGTACTTC.

About this clonotype itself: With a much larger clone just one base away, this may be a read error. This rearrangement joins TRBV6-5 to TRBJ2-1; 7 positions match TRBD2. This CDR3 spans 17 amino acids. Germline V gene data show CDR1 as MNHEY and CDR2 as SVGAGI. With V trimmed by 0 bases and J by 12 bases, 17 bases remained unmatched. The CDR3 loop reads CASSYSRATGGEDGQFF. The CDR3 DNA reads TGTGCCAGCAGTTACTCGAGGGCAACGGGGGGTGAAGATGGGCAGTTCTTC.

This clonotype was picked up a small number of times. The chain recombines TRBV6-4 with TRBJ2-3; weak D call: TRBD2 (7 bases). V shed 8 bases and J shed 11 bases, with 14 bases lying between them. The CDR3 contains 11 residues. Germline values: CDR1 MRHNA, CDR2 SNTAGT. As DNA, the CDR3 is TGTGCCAGCGGAGGGGGGGGAAGGCAGTATTTT. Translation: CASGGGGRQYF.

This clonotype was observed at least ten times. V and J are TRBV11-2 and TRBJ2-7; maybe TRBD2 (5 bases). CDR3 size: 14 residues. The V and J ends lost 5 bases and 2 bases respectively, with 13 bases between them. Germline lookup yields CDR1 SGHAT and CDR2 FQNNGV. DNA for the CDR3: TGTGCCAGCAGCCTTACGGACGGGACCTACGAGCAGTACTTC. Protein sequence: CASSLTDGTYEQYF. Drawing the rest from reference TRBV11-2 and TRBJ2-7, the complete variable domain is EAGVAQSPRYKIIEKRQSVAFWCNPISGHATLYWYQQILGQGPKLLIQFQNNGVVDDSQLPKDRFSAERLKGVDSTLKIQPAKLEDSAVYLCASSLTDGTYEQYFGPGTRLTVT.

At least ten counts were recorded for this clonotype. The V and J genes are TRBV27 and TRBJ2-7, with 9 positions matching TRBD1. Unmatched junction bases numbered 10, after V lost 5 bases and J lost 5 bases. Germline V gene lookup returns CDR1 MNHEY and CDR2 SMNVEV (reference sequence). CDR3 length equals 15 residues. CDR3 nucleotides: TGTGCCAGCAGTCCCAGACAGGGGGTAGAAAACGAGCAGTACTTC. It specifies CASSPRQGVENEQYF.

This clonotype showed up just once. This sequence joins TRBV6-6 and TRBJ2-3; unclear D gene. The V end lost 0 bases, the J end lost 12 bases, and 13 bases lay between the germline ends. The CDR3 is 13 amino acids. Germline V gene lookup returns CDR1 MNHNY and CDR2 SVGAGI (reference sequence). The CDR3 sequence is CASSYSGLPLQYF. For the CDR3, the DNA is TGTGCCAGCAGTTACTCGGGTCTTCCTCTACAGTATTTT.

The V gene is TRBV2, the J gene TRBJ1-1; D not certain. The V end lost 2 bases, the J end lost 8 bases, and 15 bases lay between the germline ends. CDR3 length: 14 residues. Germline loops: CDR1 SNHLY, CDR2 FYNNEI. CDR3 sequence: CASSEKVVLTEAFF. CDR3 in DNA: TGTGCCAGCAGTGAAAAAGTGGTTCTTACAGAAGCTTTCTTT.

In its sample, this clonotype was seen a few times. V gene TRBV6-1 combines with J gene TRBJ2-3; 12 bases line up with TRBD1. Germline CDR1 MNHNS, CDR2 SASEGT. V lost 5 bases and J lost 1; bases outside the gene matches: 7. The CDR3 totals 17 residues. CDR3 in DNA: TGTGCCAGCAGTCCTTCCGGGACAGGGGGCGGCACAGATACGCAGTATTTT. This codes for CASSPSGTGGGTDTQYF.

This clonotype came up a few times. V gene TRBV7-2 combines with J gene TRBJ1-6; D ambiguous. V dropped 2 bases and J dropped 10 bases, with 6 bases sitting between them. The length of the CDR3 is 12 residues. Germline CDR1 SGHTA, CDR2 FQGNSA. The chain's CDR3 is CASSLIFSPLHF. The CDR3 DNA sequence: TGTGCCAGCAGCTTAATATTCTCACCCCTCCACTTT.

V usage is TRBV7-9 and J usage is TRBJ1-3; tentative D call: TRBD1 (6 bases). Germline values: CDR1 SEHNR, CDR2 FQNEAQ (reference sequence). V was pared by 5 bases and J by 0 bases, with 11 bases between. The CDR3 covers 15 residues. The CDR3 nucleotides are TGTGCCAGCAGCCGGGGGGCGTCCTCTGGAAACACCATATATTTT. This sequence encodes CASSRGASSGNTIYF.

The chain links TRBV2 to TRBJ1-1; no firm D call. Germline V gene lookup returns CDR1 SNHLY and CDR2 FYNNEI. Deletions cut 5 bases from V and 1 base from J, with 8 bases between. This CDR3 is 13 amino acids long. For the CDR3, the DNA is TGTGCCAGCAGTACCTACAAGAACACTGAAGCTTTCTTT. Translated: CASSTYKNTEAFF.

The sample holds one count of this clonotype. The V gene is TRBV14, the J gene TRBJ1-1; tentative D call: TRBD1 (6 bases). Trimming pared 3 bases from V and 3 bases from J, leaving 11 bases between. The CDR3 runs to 14 residues. CDR1 SGHDN and CDR2 FVKESK come from the germline V gene. The CDR3 loop is CASSHKGGYTEAFF. The CDR3 DNA reads TGTGCCAGCAGCCACAAGGGGGGCTACACTGAAGCTTTCTTT.

This clonotype has just a few counts. The rearrangement links TRBV11-2 to TRBJ1-1, with D unresolved. This CDR3 comprises 15 residues. V lost 2 bases and J 0 bases, leaving 10 bases between the germline ends. Germline V lookup: CDR1 SGHAT, CDR2 FQNNGV. For the CDR3, the DNA is TGTGCCAGCAGCTTACAGGAGGGAGTGAACACTGAAGCTTTCTTT. It yields the protein CASSLQEGVNTEAFF.

There are many counts of this clonotype. The chain joins TRBV4-3 to TRBJ2-1; D perhaps matches TRBD2 (6 bases). Trimming took off 4 bases at V and 6 bases at J, with 13 bases between the two ends. The length of the CDR3 is 14 residues. Germline CDR1 reads LGHNA; CDR2 reads YSLEER. The CDR3: CASSLGGAGNEQFF. The CDR3 DNA follows: TGCGCCAGCAGCCTAGGCGGGGCCGGCAATGAGCAGTTCTTC.

In its sample, this clonotype was seen a few times. The chain joins TRBV4-3 to TRBJ1-4; D unresolved. Germline V gene lookup returns CDR1 LGHNA and CDR2 YSLEER. The V gene lost 1 base and the J gene lost 4 bases, with 10 bases spanning the gap. The CDR3 has 15 amino acids. The CDR3 DNA is TGCGCCAGCAGCCAAGTTTCCTCCCGTAATGAAAAACTGTTTTTT. As protein: CASSQVSSRNEKLFF.

This clonotype was detected many times. The gene calls are TRBV5-1 and TRBJ2-7, with unresolved D. Germline V CDR1 and CDR2: SGHRS, YFSETQ. The CDR3 consists of 12 residues. Trimming shortened V by 0 bases and J by 7 bases, and 8 bases separated the two germline ends. CDR3 region: CASSLEMGEQYF. CDR3 nucleotides: TGCGCCAGCAGCTTGGAAATGGGGGAGCAGTACTTC.

The rearrangement uses TRBV6-6 and TRBJ1-2, with TRBD1 matching 7 bases. This CDR3 comprises 11 residues. The ends lost 10 bases at V and 3 bases at J; junction bases unmatched: 2. Germline V gene sequence: CDR1 MNHNY, CDR2 SVGAGI (reference sequence). The DNA for the CDR3 is TGTGCCATACAGGGGTACTATGGCTACACCTTC. It translates to CAIQGYYGYTF.

This chain joins TRBV7-9 and TRBJ1-3; 11 positions match TRBD1. CDR3 length equals 16 residues. V shed 3 bases and J 7 bases; nucleotides not matched to a gene: 8. CDR1 and CDR2 (germline): SEHNR, FQNEAQ (reference sequence). CDR3 sequence: CASSLGTGGRLNTIYF. The CDR3 DNA is TGTGCCAGCAGCTTGGGGACAGGGGGTCGGTTGAACACCATATATTTT.

Of note for this clonotype: One junction end disagrees with the germline gene, perhaps due to a read error. The chain couples TRBV4-2 to TRBJ2-7; possible D gene TRBD1, 6 bases. TRBJ2-5 matches the DNA end more closely, so the J call is doubtful. Germline V gene lookup returns CDR1 LGHNA and CDR2 YNFKEQ. The CDR3 length is 15 residues. The DNA of the CDR3 is TGTGCCGGCAGCCAAGAAGGGGGACAAAAAGAGACCCAGTACTTC. This translates into CAGSQEGGQKETQYF.

This clonotype has just a few counts. The chain recombines TRBV4-1 with TRBJ2-2, with 9 bases lining up with TRBD1. V shed 1 base, J shed 1 base, and the junction held 7 bases outside the gene matches. The V gene's germline CDR1 is MGHRA and CDR2 YSYEKL. The CDR3 consists of 18 residues. This CDR3 reads CASSQVTGTGMNTGELFF. The CDR3 nucleotides read TGCGCCAGCAGCCAAGTTACCGGGACAGGGATGAACACCGGGGAGCTGTTTTTT.

This clonotype has more than one count but fewer than ten. This chain joins TRBV12-3 or TRBV12-4 and TRBJ2-3; 8 nucleotides agree with TRBD2. J gave up 0 bases and V 4 bases, and 3 bases lay outside the gene matches. This CDR3 is 15 amino acids long. The CDR3 region has the DNA TGTGCCAGCAGTTCTCGCGGGGGGAGCACAGATACGCAGTATTTT. It yields the protein CASSSRGGSTDTQYF.

This clonotype appeared once. Being one base from a much bigger clone, this may be a read error. The rearrangement links TRBV5-1 to TRBJ2-1; unclear D gene. Germline V gene lookup returns CDR1 SGHRS and CDR2 YFSETQ. The CDR3 length is 14 residues. V was cut by 0 bases and J by 10 bases, with 14 bases left in between. CDR3 sequence (DNA): TGCGCCAGCAGCTTGGTGCAGACCACCTACGAGCAGTTCTTC. It is translated as CASSLVQTTYEQFF.

This clonotype was found a few times. In DNA, the CDR3 is TGTGCCAGCAGCTCGGTCGGGACAGCGTTCTCTGGGGCCAACGTCCTGACTTTC. This sequence encodes CASSSVGTAFSGANVLTF. The chain couples TRBV7-8 to TRBJ2-6, with 7 bases that match TRBD1. V was clipped by 4 bases and J by 0 bases; unmatched bases: 9. The germline gives CDR1 SGHVS, CDR2 FQNEAQ. The CDR3 consists of 18 residues. The full variable domain, rest sourced from reference TRBV7-8 and TRBJ2-6, is GAGVSQSPRYKVAKRGQDVALRCDPISGHVSLFWYQQALGQGPEFLTYFQNEAQLDKSGLPSDRFFAERPEGSVSTLKIQRTQQEDSAVYLCASSSVGTAFSGANVLTFGAGSRLTVL.

This clonotype was seen once. The chain links TRBV24-1 to TRBJ2-7; 7 nucleotides align to TRBD2. The DNA end favors TRBJ2-5, so the J call may be wrong. Germline V gives CDR1 KGHDR, CDR2 SFDVKD. This CDR3 spans 15 amino acids. The CDR3, as DNA: TGTGCCACCAGTGATTTGACGGGAGCGGGGGAGACCCAGTACTTC. This translates into CATSDLTGAGETQYF.

There are a few counts of this clonotype. The chain is built from TRBV6-5 and TRBJ2-4; D is unresolved. Germline V gene data show CDR1 as MNHEY and CDR2 as SVGAGI. Trimming removed 5 bases at V and 1 base at J, with 15 bases between. CDR3 length: 16 amino acids. In DNA, the CDR3 is TGTGCCAGCAGTCGATGGACGCAAGAGGCCAAAAACATTCAGTACTTC. It yields the protein CASSRWTQEAKNIQYF.

This clonotype was found a few times. The J gene is TRBJ2-3, the V gene TRBV12-3 or TRBV12-4; 7 bases map to TRBD2. Trimming took 3 bases from V and 1 from J; bases not matched to a gene: 4. The CDR3 has 15 residues. CDR3 nucleotide sequence: TGTGCCAGCAGTTTCGAAGCGGGGCGCACAGATACGCAGTATTTT. This gives the protein CASSFEAGRTDTQYF.

The J gene is TRBJ2-2, the V gene TRBV6-5; no firm D call. Trimming pared 7 bases from V and 9 bases from J, leaving 9 bases between. The germline V gene has CDR1 MNHEY and CDR2 SVGAGI. The CDR3 consists of 11 residues. The CDR3: CASTQGRELFF. CDR3 DNA: TGTGCCAGCACCCAAGGAAGGGAGCTGTTTTTT.